One sample yielded the 27 T cell receptor beta chains listed below, sequenced in a study of T cell responses to AZD1222 COVID-19 vaccine. TCRdb's copy holds only in-frame clones and misses some; the assay was immunoSEQ multiplex PCR. The top ten clones hold around 3.2% of a sample with about 110,000 clones, 70% to 90% of them seen once. The specimen comprised peripheral blood, sampled on day 0 of AZD1222 vaccination. These receptors all stem from an adult in good health.

The rearrangement uses TRBV2 and TRBJ2-7; D is unclear. V shed 5 bases and J shed 1 base, with 9 bases lying between them. The CDR3 covers 13 residues. Germline lookup yields CDR1 SNHLY and CDR2 FYNNEI. CDR3 loop: CASSLQVSYEQYF. In DNA form, the CDR3 reads TGTGCCAGCAGTCTTCAGGTATCCTACGAGCAGTACTTC.

CDR3 residues: CASSLAPTGGSYGYTF. CDR3 in DNA: TGCGCCAGCAGCTTGGCACCGACAGGCGGTAGCTATGGCTACACCTTC. V and J are TRBV5-1 and TRBJ1-2; maybe TRBD1 (6 bases). Germline lookup yields CDR1 SGHRS and CDR2 YFSETQ. V gave up 0 bases and J gave up 4 bases, with 16 bases separating them. The CDR3 has 16 residues.

The rearrangement joins TRBV5-1 to TRBJ2-1; TRBD2 matches at 7 bases. The CDR3 totals 15 residues. Per germline, CDR1 SGHRS and CDR2 YFSETQ. V lost 2 bases to trimming and J lost 5 bases; unmatched junction nucleotides: 7. The CDR3 here is CASSFGGGNNNEQFF. The CDR3 DNA reads as TGCGCCAGCAGCTTCGGGGGAGGGAACAACAATGAGCAGTTCTTC.

This chain links TRBV7-2 with TRBJ1-5; D is undetermined. Germline CDR1 SGHTA, CDR2 FQGNSA. With 4 bases removed from V and 2 bases from J, the gap between germline ends came to 12 bases. This CDR3 region has 15 residues. CDR3: CASSSLNGGNQPQHF. CDR3 coding DNA: TGTGCCAGCAGCTCCCTTAATGGGGGCAATCAGCCCCAGCATTTT.

The chain employs TRBV5-8 and TRBJ1-2; D is uncertain. Trimming stripped 3 bases from V and 7 bases from J, with 16 bases between. Germline V lookup: CDR1 SGHTS, CDR2 YDEGEE. The CDR3 has 14 amino acids. The CDR3 DNA reads as TGTGCCAGCAGCTCGGACCTGGGTGGAGGTGGCTACACCTTC. It encodes CASSSDLGGGGYTF.

This chain connects TRBV12-3 or TRBV12-4 to TRBJ1-6, with 9 bases lining up with TRBD1. The ends lost 10 bases at V and 9 bases at J; junction bases unmatched: 7. The CDR3 totals 13 residues. The CDR3 sequence: CATRTGESSPLHF. The CDR3 DNA follows: TGTGCCACAAGGACAGGGGAAAGTTCACCCCTCCACTTT.

The rearrangement uses TRBV28 and TRBJ1-2; D not certain. V lost 2 bases, J lost 4 bases, and 8 bases lay in between. Germline CDR1 MDHEN, CDR2 SYDVKM. This CDR3 has 13 residues. CDR3 amino acids: CASSLGRSYGYTF. The CDR3 DNA is TGTGCCAGCAGTTTAGGACGGTCCTATGGCTACACCTTC.

Here the CDR3 DNA reads TGCGCCAGCAGCTCGAGCCCGTCGGGACTAGCGGGGGGCGAAGGAGAGACCCAGTACTTC. It is translated as CASSSSPSGLAGGEGETQYF. The chain couples TRBV5-1 to TRBJ2-5, with 15 bases lining up with TRBD2. With V trimmed by 3 bases and J by 4 bases, 16 bases remained unmatched. The CDR3 spans 20 residues. Germline CDR1 reads SGHRS; CDR2 reads YFSETQ.

This clone was observed once. The chain is built from TRBV5-1 and TRBJ2-3, with D possibly being TRBD2 (7 bases). The germline CDR1 and CDR2 sequences are SGHRS and YFSETQ. Trimming shortened V by 0 bases and J by 5 bases, and 16 bases separated the two germline ends. This CDR3 spans 16 amino acids. CDR3 sequence: CASSLVAGAGGDTQYF. The CDR3 DNA reads TGCGCCAGCAGCTTGGTCGCGGGGGCCGGGGGAGATACGCAGTATTTT. Based on the CDR3 plus reference TRBV5-1 and TRBJ2-3, the full variable domain is KAGVTQTPRYLIKTRGQQVTLSCSPISGHRSVSWYQQTPGQGLQFLFEYFSETQRNKGNFPGRFSGRQFSNSRSEMNVSTLELGDSALYLCASSLVAGAGGDTQYFGPGTRLTVL.

The CDR3 protein is CASSGWAGGDQPQHF. As DNA, the CDR3 is TGTGCCAGCAGTGGGTGGGCAGGGGGCGATCAGCCCCAGCATTTT. The genes are TRBV28 and TRBJ1-5; 8 nucleotides align to TRBD1. The CDR3 is made up of 15 amino acids. Germline CDR1 reads MDHEN; CDR2 reads SYDVKM. Trimming cost V 5 bases and J 5 bases; bases outside gene matches: 8. The variable domain in full, completed from reference TRBV28 and TRBJ1-5, reads DVKVTQSSRYLVKRTGEKVFLECVQDMDHENMFWYRQDPGLGLRLIYFSYDVKMKEKGDIPEGYSVSREKKERFSLILESASTNQTSMYLCASSGWAGGDQPQHFGDGTRLSIL.

The genes are TRBV5-1 and TRBJ2-3, with D uncertain. The CDR3 contains 16 residues. V lost 0 bases, J lost 2 bases, and 13 bases lay in between. CDR1 and CDR2 (germline): SGHRS, YFSETQ. The CDR3: CASSLEGQADTDTQYF. The DNA for the CDR3 is TGCGCCAGCAGCTTGGAAGGTCAGGCTGACACAGATACGCAGTATTTT. Complete variable domain (other parts from reference TRBV5-1 and TRBJ2-3): KAGVTQTPRYLIKTRGQQVTLSCSPISGHRSVSWYQQTPGQGLQFLFEYFSETQRNKGNFPGRFSGRQFSNSRSEMNVSTLELGDSALYLCASSLEGQADTDTQYFGPGTRLTVL.

This chain uses TRBV7-8 with TRBJ2-3; 13 bases match TRBD2. The CDR3 has 15 amino acids. Germline loops: CDR1 SGHVS, CDR2 FQNEAQ. V shed 5 bases and J 3 bases; nucleotides not matched to a gene: 2. DNA of the CDR3: TGTGCCAGCAGCGGGACTAGCGGGATTACAGATACGCAGTATTTT. This sequence encodes CASSGTSGITDTQYF.

This chain connects TRBV28 to TRBJ2-4, with D possibly TRBD1 on 6 matching bases. Trimming pared 1 base from V and 6 bases from J, leaving 13 bases between. The germline V gene has CDR1 MDHEN and CDR2 SYDVKM. The CDR3 length is 15 residues. The CDR3 protein is CASSLYQGSVNIQYF. The CDR3 DNA follows: TGTGCCAGCAGTTTATACCAGGGGTCTGTAAACATTCAGTACTTC.

The chain combines TRBV7-2 with TRBJ2-7; D possibly uses TRBD1 or TRBD2 (6 bases each). This CDR3 contains 12 residues. V was trimmed by 7 bases and J by 3 bases, leaving 10 bases between them. Germline loops: CDR1 SGHTA, CDR2 FQGNSA. CDR3 nucleotide sequence: TGTGCCAGCAAAGGAGGGGGCTACGAGCAGTACTTC. Its protein product is CASKGGGYEQYF.

The chain employs TRBV6-5 and TRBJ1-6, with D possibly matching TRBD1 (6 bases). Between the trimmed V and J ends, which lost 0 bases and 7 bases, there was a span of 10 bases. The CDR3 contains 15 residues. The germline gives CDR1 MNHEY, CDR2 SVGAGI. The CDR3 spells CASSYSGGRNSPLHF. The DNA for the CDR3 is TGTGCCAGCAGTTACTCAGGGGGGCGGAATTCACCCCTCCACTTT.

This chain joins TRBV5-4 and TRBJ2-5; D assignment may be TRBD1 or TRBD2 (5 bases each). The germline CDR1 and CDR2 sequences are SGHNT and YYREEE (reference sequence). V shed 5 bases and J shed 5 bases, with 19 bases lying between them. The CDR3 is made up of 15 amino acids. The CDR3 here is CASSYRGRNVETQYF. The CDR3 DNA sequence: TGTGCCAGCAGTTACCGGGGCCGGAACGTGGAGACCCAGTACTTC.

This chain connects TRBV4-2 to TRBJ2-5, with TRBD1 as a possible D gene (7 bases). The germline V and J ends were trimmed by 3 bases and 4 bases, with 12 bases remaining between them. This CDR3 spans 14 amino acids. Per germline, CDR1 LGHNA and CDR2 YNFKEQ. The CDR3, as DNA: TGTGCCAGCAGCCAGGAGGGGGCCGGAGAGACCCAGTACTTC. Its protein is CASSQEGAGETQYF.

This clone has a single count. The chain is built from TRBV27 and TRBJ2-7, with D unclear. Trimming removed 2 bases at V and 4 bases at J, with 9 bases between. Germline assignment: CDR1 MNHEY and CDR2 SMNVEV (reference sequence). The CDR3 is 13 residues long. CDR3 amino acids: CASSLGADYEQYF. For the CDR3, the DNA is TGTGCCAGCAGTTTAGGTGCCGATTACGAGCAGTACTTC.

This clone has more than one count but fewer than ten. The chain carries TRBV7-6 and TRBJ2-7; possibly TRBD1 for D (6 bases). Trimming took 2 bases from V and 2 from J, leaving 10 bases between them. The CDR3 consists of 14 residues. CDR1 and CDR2 (germline): SGHVS, FNYEAQ. CDR3 in DNA: TGTGCCAGCAGCTTACAATCAGGGGCCTACGAGCAGTACTTC. Translation: CASSLQSGAYEQYF.

A word on this clone: Other DNA variants within this sample encode the same CDR3. This chain connects TRBV9 to TRBJ2-2; the D is unclear. From germline, CDR1 is SGDLS and CDR2 YYNGEE. The CDR3 runs 15 residues. Trimming pared 0 bases from V and 0 bases from J, leaving 6 bases between. The CDR3 DNA reads as TGTGCCAGCAGCGTAGGGGCAGCGAACACCGGGGAGCTGTTTTTT. Translated: CASSVGAANTGELFF.

The chain uses TRBV28 and TRBJ2-2; TRBD2 aligns across 10 bases. This CDR3 is built from 15 residues. CDR1 is MDHEN, CDR2 SYDVKM, per germline. The J segment lost 4 bases and the V segment lost 5 bases, leaving 4 bases of the junction unmatched. The CDR3 nucleotides read TGTGCCAGCAGTCCTTTAGCGGGAGGCACCGGGGAGCTGTTTTTT. Translating gives CASSPLAGGTGELFF. Looking up the rest from reference TRBV28 and TRBJ2-2 gives the full variable domain: DVKVTQSSRYLVKRTGEKVFLECVQDMDHENMFWYRQDPGLGLRLIYFSYDVKMKEKGDIPEGYSVSREKKERFSLILESASTNQTSMYLCASSPLAGGTGELFFGEGSRLTVL.

This clone has more than one count but fewer than ten. The chain employs TRBV19 and TRBJ1-1; weak D call: TRBD1 (6 bases). Germline V gene data show CDR1 as LNHDA and CDR2 as SQIVND (reference sequence). The CDR3 runs to 16 residues. V was trimmed by 9 bases and J by 4 bases, leaving 24 bases between them. The CDR3 nucleotides read TGTGCCAGCGCACTCCTCCCGGGGGCGAGGTCCACTGAAGCTTTCTTT. Its protein is CASALLPGARSTEAFF.

The V and J genes are TRBV7-2 and TRBJ1-1, with 10 bases lining up with TRBD1. Germline-derived CDR1 and CDR2 are SGHTA and FQGNSA. The CDR3 spans 15 residues. The J segment lost 5 bases and the V segment lost 3 bases, leaving 6 bases of the junction unmatched. CDR3: CASSFGQGGLTEAFF. In DNA form, the CDR3 reads TGTGCCAGCAGCTTCGGACAGGGGGGGTTGACTGAAGCTTTCTTT.

The chain combines TRBV28 with TRBJ1-4; TRBD1 matches at 9 bases. This CDR3 has 17 amino acids. V was pared by 5 bases and J by 0 bases, with 7 bases of the junction left unmatched. Germline CDR1 MDHEN, CDR2 SYDVKM. CDR3 bases: TGTGCCAGCAGTCCTGGGACAGGGAAAGCAACTAATGAAAAACTGTTTTTT. This codes for CASSPGTGKATNEKLFF.

This chain uses TRBV5-1 with TRBJ1-3, with TRBD1 identical over 7 bases. The length of the CDR3 is 17 residues. The ends lost 4 bases at V and 0 bases at J; junction bases unmatched: 10. The germline gives CDR1 SGHRS, CDR2 YFSETQ. CDR3 residues: CASSGKLRQGSGNTIYF. In DNA, the CDR3 is TGCGCCAGCAGCGGTAAACTCCGACAGGGCTCTGGAAACACCATATATTTT.

This clone came up a few times. The CDR3 protein is CSVHSGPNRELFF. In nucleotides, the CDR3 is TGCAGCGTTCATTCAGGGCCCAATAGGGAGCTGTTTTTT. The chain joins TRBV29-1 to TRBJ2-2; D is perhaps TRBD1 (5 bases). This CDR3 spans 13 amino acids. Trimming pared 5 bases from V and 9 bases from J, leaving 16 bases between. The germline CDR1 and CDR2 sequences are SQVTM and ANQGSEA.

The chain uses TRBV2 and TRBJ2-7, with D maybe TRBD2 (5 bases). V gave up 7 bases and J gave up 1 base, with 14 bases separating them. Looked up from germline, CDR1 is SNHLY and CDR2 is FYNNEI. The CDR3 spans 14 residues. The CDR3, as DNA: TGTGCCAGCAATCTACGGGGTGGATCCTACGAGCAGTACTTC. Protein sequence: CASNLRGGSYEQYF.